Below are 2 T cell receptor beta chains sequenced from a single sample in a study of T-cell memory formation after mild COVID-19 (dated by TCRdb to the early 2020s). The library was generated by 5' RACE. The sample was run on an Illumina NovaSeq 6000. TCRdb reran the public reads through fastp at Q25 and MiXCR, keeping productive beta chains. Rows with a matching CDR3 protein are joined into one entry that keeps the most common DNA and genes. Here the sample has around 440,000 distinct CDR3 sequences; about 20% occur a single time. The ten top clones hold about 12% of the sample. The source material was PBMCs or a T cell subset sorted from them (not recorded which). These receptors were taken from an adult woman who had mild COVID-19 (a few samples of this study predate the infection). The sample titles of this study are shuffled in the database, so cell type and time point are left out; the donor was told from shared clones.

This chain uses TRBV10-3 with TRBJ2-4; D could derive from TRBD1 or TRBD2 (5 bases each). With 2 bases removed from V and 12 bases from J, the gap between germline ends came to 11 bases. There are 12 residues in the CDR3. Germline values: CDR1 ENHRY, CDR2 SYGVKD. The CDR3 coding sequence is TGTGCCATCAGTGAGAAGGGGAGTAGTCAGTACTTC. Its translation: CAISEKGSSQYF.

A few counts support this clonotype. The chain joins TRBV10-3 to TRBJ1-5; D gene unclear. The germline V gene has CDR1 ENHRY and CDR2 SYGVKD. V shed 2 bases and J shed 7 bases, with 9 bases lying between them. CDR3 length: 13 residues. CDR3 loop: CAISEGGGQPQHF. The CDR3 nucleotides read TGTGCCATCAGTGAGGGTGGAGGGCAGCCCCAGCATTTT.